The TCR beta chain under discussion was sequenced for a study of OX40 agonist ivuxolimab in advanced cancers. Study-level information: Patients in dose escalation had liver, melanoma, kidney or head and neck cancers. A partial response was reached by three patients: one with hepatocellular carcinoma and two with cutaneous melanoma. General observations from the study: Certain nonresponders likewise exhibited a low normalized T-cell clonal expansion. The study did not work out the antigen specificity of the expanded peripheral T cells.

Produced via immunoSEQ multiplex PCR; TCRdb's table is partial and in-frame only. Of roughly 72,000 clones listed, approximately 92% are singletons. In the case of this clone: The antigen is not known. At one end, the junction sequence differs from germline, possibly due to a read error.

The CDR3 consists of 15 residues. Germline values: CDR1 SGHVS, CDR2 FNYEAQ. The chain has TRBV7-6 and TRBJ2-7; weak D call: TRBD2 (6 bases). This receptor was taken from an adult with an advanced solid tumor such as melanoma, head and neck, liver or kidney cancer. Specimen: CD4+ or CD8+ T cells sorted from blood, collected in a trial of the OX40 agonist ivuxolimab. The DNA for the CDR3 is TGTGCCAGCACCCCCCGACCGGGGGTTACCTACGAGCGGTACTTC. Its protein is CASTPRPGVTYERYF.